The rows below give T cell receptor beta chains drawn from one sample of a study of T-cell memory formation after mild COVID-19. Via MiXCR, TCRdb re-called the 5' RACE reads, giving one row per CDR3 protein. The sample lists 350,000 to 450,000 distinct CDR3 sequences, over 15% occurring once. Sequencing used PBMCs or a T cell subset sorted from them (not recorded which). The source of these receptors is an adult woman who had mild COVID-19 (a few samples of this study predate the infection). Cell type and time point are not known. Both conserved end residues are part of each CDR3. D genes are given only for firm matches. Size is omitted from some rows. Given values are once, few, many or a class for expanded clones.

TRBJ1-3	TRBV20-1	.	.	CSALRRESSGNTIYF	TGCAGTGCCTTGCGACGGGAGAGCTCTGGAAACACCATATATTTT
TRBJ2-5	TRBV7-2	few	.	CASSLGSAGETQYF	TGTGCCAGCAGCTTAGGATCGGCGGGGGAGACCCAGTACTTC
TRBJ2-4	TRBV27	.	.	CASSRVERSAKNIQYF	TGTGCCAGCTCCCGGGTGGAGAGGAGTGCCAAAAACATTCAGTACTTC
TRBJ1-1	TRBV29-1	many	.	CSVEGLGRDTEAFF	TGCAGCGTTGAAGGGTTGGGGAGGGACACTGAAGCTTTCTTT
TRBJ1-1	TRBV24-1	.	TRBD1	CATSETGARTEAFF	TGTGCCACCAGTGAGACAGGGGCCCGCACTGAAGCTTTCTTT
TRBJ2-3	TRBV12-3/TRBV12-4	few	TRBD2	CASSLLAGGPADTQYF	TGTGCCAGCAGTCTTTTGGCGGGGGGGCCGGCAGATACGCAGTATTTT
TRBJ2-7	TRBV20-1	.	TRBD1	CSAISRDRLYEQYF	TGCAGTGCTATATCAAGGGACAGGCTCTACGAGCAGTACTTC
TRBJ1-4	TRBV6-6	few	.	CASSRVAGDEKLFF	TGTGCCAGCAGTCGGGTGGCAGGGGATGAAAAACTGTTTTTT
TRBJ1-1	TRBV14	.	.	CASSPGSTNTEAFF	TGTGCCAGCAGCCCCGGGTCCACAAACACTGAAGCTTTCTTT
TRBJ1-2	TRBV12-3/TRBV12-4	.	.	CASSLVDSYGYTF	TGTGCCAGCAGTTTGGTGGACAGCTATGGCTACACCTTC
TRBJ2-7	TRBV20-1	few	.	CSAREGSRTYEQYF	TGCAGTGCTAGAGAGGGTAGTCGCACCTACGAGCAGTACTTC
TRBJ2-6	TRBV2	.	.	CASRPRGSGANVLTF	TGTGCCAGCCGACCCAGGGGCTCTGGGGCCAACGTCCTGACTTTC
TRBJ2-4	TRBV24-1	many	.	CATSDLSIQYF	TGTGCCACCAGTGATTTGAGCATTCAGTACTTC
TRBJ1-1	TRBV4-1	few	.	CASSKGGEGGTEAFF	TGCGCCAGCAGCAAGGGGGGGGAGGGCGGCACTGAAGCTTTCTTT
TRBJ2-3	TRBV5-1	few	.	CASSLVTTSPDTQYF	TGCGCCAGCAGCTTGGTAACTACCTCCCCAGATACGCAGTATTTT
TRBJ1-4	TRBV20-1	.	TRBD1	CSVLDRANEKLFF	TGCAGTGTCCTGGACAGGGCTAATGAAAAACTGTTTTTT
TRBJ1-5	TRBV24-1	.	.	CATSQNRVNQPQHF	TGTGCCACCAGTCAGAACAGAGTCAATCAGCCCCAGCATTTT
TRBJ2-7	TRBV29-1	many	.	CSVSGSYEQYF	TGCAGCGTGAGCGGGTCCTACGAGCAGTACTTC
TRBJ1-1	TRBV9	.	TRBD1	CASSEPGQGAAEAFF	TGTGCCAGCAGCGAGCCGGGACAGGGGGCGGCTGAAGCTTTCTTT
TRBJ2-5	TRBV19	few	.	CASSIDLAEPEETQYF	TGTGCCAGTAGTATAGATCTGGCCGAACCGGAAGAGACCCAGTACTTC
TRBJ2-7	TRBV5-1	.	TRBD1	CASSLLSGRDRAYEQYF	TGCGCCAGCAGCTTGCTGTCGGGCCGGGACAGGGCCTACGAGCAGTACTTC
TRBJ1-1	TRBV3-1	.	TRBD1	CASSLRGRTEAFF	TGTGCCAGCAGCCTCAGGGGGCGGACTGAAGCTTTCTTT
TRBJ1-4	TRBV7-9	.	.	CASSTTGRANEKLFF	TGTGCCAGCAGCACCACAGGGAGGGCTAATGAAAAACTGTTTTTT
TRBJ2-3	TRBV10-3	few	.	CAINSGRFPDTQYF	TGTGCCATCAACTCGGGACGCTTCCCAGATACGCAGTATTTT
TRBJ1-2	TRBV7-8	many	.	CASSLGRAYGYTF	TGTGCCAGCAGCTTAGGCAGGGCCTATGGCTACACCTTC
TRBJ2-2	TRBV15	.	TRBD2	CATSRPLAANTGELFF	TGTGCCACCAGCAGACCACTAGCGGCGAACACCGGGGAGCTGTTTTTT
TRBJ1-2	TRBV5-1	.	.	CASSRERGGEDGYTF	TGCGCCAGCAGCCGGGAGCGGGGAGGCGAGGATGGCTACACCTTC
TRBJ2-2	TRBV6-2/TRBV6-3	few	.	CASSYESAGAVTGELFF	TGTGCCAGCAGTTACGAATCGGCAGGGGCAGTGACCGGGGAGCTGTTTTTT
TRBJ1-2	TRBV6-2/TRBV6-3	.	.	CASTASSWPLHGYTF	TGTGCCAGCACCGCCTCCAGCTGGCCATTGCATGGCTACACCTTC
TRBJ2-5	TRBV3-1	few	.	CASSQAGSGARVETQYF	TGTGCCAGCAGCCAAGCCGGCAGTGGGGCGAGGGTGGAGACCCAGTACTTC
TRBJ2-4	TRBV12-3/TRBV12-4	.	.	CASSLRVEGLAKNIQYF	TGTGCCAGCAGTTTACGGGTAGAGGGGCTAGCCAAAAACATTCAGTACTTC
TRBJ2-1	TRBV4-1	few	TRBD2	CASSHPGTSGGQEQFF	TGCGCCAGCAGCCATCCCGGGACTAGCGGGGGCCAGGAGCAGTTCTTC
TRBJ1-2	TRBV9	few	.	CASSVAERPLANYGYTF	TGTGCCAGCAGCGTCGCCGAACGGCCGTTAGCTAACTATGGCTACACCTTC
TRBJ2-7	TRBV5-1	.	TRBD1	CASSLQGARYEQYF	TGCGCCAGCAGCTTACAGGGGGCGCGCTACGAGCAGTACTTC
TRBJ1-2	TRBV25-1	few	.	CASETAEGDYGYTF	TGTGCCAGTGAAACTGCAGAAGGGGACTATGGCTACACCTTC
TRBJ1-1	TRBV6-6	once	.	CASSGRVNTEAFF	TGTGCCAGCAGTGGGAGGGTGAACACTGAAGCTTTCTTT
TRBJ2-7	TRBV3-1	.	.	CASSQVPPKLGKDEQYF	TGTGCCAGCAGCCAAGTGCCCCCAAAGTTGGGGAAGGACGAGCAGTACTTC
TRBJ1-1	TRBV7-9	.	.	CASSLAPGAAGNEAFF	TGTGCCAGCAGCTTAGCGCCGGGGGCGGCGGGGAATGAAGCTTTCTTT
TRBJ2-5	TRBV24-1	many	TRBD1	CATSEPTGIEGVETQYF	TGTGCCACCAGTGAGCCGACAGGGATCGAGGGCGTGGAGACCCAGTACTTC
TRBJ2-7	TRBV19	.	TRBD2	CASAMESGRYEQYF	TGTGCCAGCGCTATGGAGAGCGGGAGATATGAGCAGTACTTC
TRBJ2-3	TRBV7-9	.	.	CASSFPTVDTDTQYF	TGTGCCAGCAGCTTCCCCACAGTTGACACAGATACGCAGTATTTT
TRBJ2-7	TRBV12-3/TRBV12-4	few	.	CASKRDTSASYEQYF	TGTGCCAGCAAGAGGGACACATCAGCCTCCTACGAGCAGTACTTC
TRBJ2-2	TRBV7-3	many	.	CASSLTGAGELFF	TGTGCCAGCAGCTTAACGGGAGCCGGGGAGCTGTTTTTT
TRBJ1-1	TRBV5-1	few	.	CASSLQELLRPEAFF	TGCGCCAGCAGCCTACAGGAGTTGTTACGTCCTGAAGCTTTCTTT
TRBJ2-3	TRBV7-8	few	.	CASSLTHRGSDTQYF	TGTGCCAGCAGCTTGACCCATCGAGGGTCAGATACGCAGTATTTT
TRBJ1-2	TRBV7-2	once	TRBD1	CASSPSGYTRGGYTF	TGTGCCAGCAGCCCGAGCGGGTATACCAGGGGGGGCTACACCTTC
TRBJ2-3	TRBV7-3	.	.	CASSTTGGANTQYF	TGTGCCAGCAGCACCACCGGAGGGGCGAATACGCAGTATTTT
TRBJ2-6	TRBV2	.	.	CASSPTEGSGANVLTF	TGTGCCAGCAGTCCAACAGAAGGGTCTGGGGCCAACGTCCTGACTTTC
TRBJ1-2	TRBV29-1	few	.	CSVEADGADGYTF	TGCAGCGTTGAAGCGGATGGAGCGGATGGCTACACCTTC
TRBJ2-7	TRBV4-2	.	TRBD1	CASSHLQGGSYEQYF	TGTGCCAGCAGCCACTTACAGGGGGGCTCCTACGAGCAGTACTTC
TRBJ2-5	TRBV7-6	.	.	CASSQADQETQYF	TGTGCCAGCAGTCAGGCTGACCAAGAGACCCAGTACTTC
TRBJ1-2	TRBV15	.	.	CATSREERRGYTF	TGTGCCACCAGCAGAGAGGAACGCCGCGGCTACACCTTC
TRBJ2-3	TRBV7-3	.	TRBD2	CASSVQLAGADTQYF	TGTGCCAGCAGCGTACAACTAGCGGGGGCTGATACGCAGTATTTT
TRBJ1-2	TRBV20-1	.	.	CSASLGANYGYTF	TGCAGTGCTAGTCTGGGAGCTAACTATGGCTACACCTTC
TRBJ2-7	TRBV5-1	few	.	CASSTRTGQNYNEQYF	TGCGCCAGCAGCACCCGTACAGGGCAAAATTATAACGAGCAGTACTTC
TRBJ2-7	TRBV9	few	TRBD1	CASSVGGQGTYEQYF	TGTGCCAGCAGCGTGGGGGGACAGGGCACGTACGAGCAGTACTTC
TRBJ2-1	TRBV20-1	few	TRBD2	CSARDPTSPVPNEQFF	TGCAGTGCTAGAGACCCGACTAGCCCGGTTCCCAATGAGCAGTTCTTC
TRBJ2-3	TRBV24-1	.	.	CATSDPGLRTTDTQYF	TGTGCCACCAGTGACCCTGGACTTCGAACCACAGATACGCAGTATTTT
TRBJ2-1	TRBV28	.	.	CASSLLGTGYNEQFF	TGTGCCAGCAGTTTATTAGGGACTGGGTACAATGAGCAGTTCTTC